The source of this T cell receptor beta chain is a study of CD8+ T cells in alopecia areata. The CDR3 sequence is 17 residues long. The V segment lost 2 bases and the J segment 1 base; nucleotides outside the gene matches: 3. The germline gives CDR1 KGHSH, CDR2 LQKENI. This clone was picked up many times. Reverse transcribed after extraction, RNA yielded cDNA as the sequencing template. The repertoire was sequenced with immunoSEQ multiplex PCR; TCRdb's copy has only in-frame clones and lacks some. The sample includes about 150,000 clones, around 55% of them seen just once. The chain has TRBV18 and TRBJ2-6; 9 bases agree with TRBD2. This clonotype was sampled from a human donor in good health. Input material: CD4+ T cells sorted from blood. DNA of the CDR3: TGTGCCAGCTCACCAGCCAGCGGGAGGTCTGGGGCCAACGTCCTGACTTTC. The encoded protein is CASSPASGRSGANVLTF.